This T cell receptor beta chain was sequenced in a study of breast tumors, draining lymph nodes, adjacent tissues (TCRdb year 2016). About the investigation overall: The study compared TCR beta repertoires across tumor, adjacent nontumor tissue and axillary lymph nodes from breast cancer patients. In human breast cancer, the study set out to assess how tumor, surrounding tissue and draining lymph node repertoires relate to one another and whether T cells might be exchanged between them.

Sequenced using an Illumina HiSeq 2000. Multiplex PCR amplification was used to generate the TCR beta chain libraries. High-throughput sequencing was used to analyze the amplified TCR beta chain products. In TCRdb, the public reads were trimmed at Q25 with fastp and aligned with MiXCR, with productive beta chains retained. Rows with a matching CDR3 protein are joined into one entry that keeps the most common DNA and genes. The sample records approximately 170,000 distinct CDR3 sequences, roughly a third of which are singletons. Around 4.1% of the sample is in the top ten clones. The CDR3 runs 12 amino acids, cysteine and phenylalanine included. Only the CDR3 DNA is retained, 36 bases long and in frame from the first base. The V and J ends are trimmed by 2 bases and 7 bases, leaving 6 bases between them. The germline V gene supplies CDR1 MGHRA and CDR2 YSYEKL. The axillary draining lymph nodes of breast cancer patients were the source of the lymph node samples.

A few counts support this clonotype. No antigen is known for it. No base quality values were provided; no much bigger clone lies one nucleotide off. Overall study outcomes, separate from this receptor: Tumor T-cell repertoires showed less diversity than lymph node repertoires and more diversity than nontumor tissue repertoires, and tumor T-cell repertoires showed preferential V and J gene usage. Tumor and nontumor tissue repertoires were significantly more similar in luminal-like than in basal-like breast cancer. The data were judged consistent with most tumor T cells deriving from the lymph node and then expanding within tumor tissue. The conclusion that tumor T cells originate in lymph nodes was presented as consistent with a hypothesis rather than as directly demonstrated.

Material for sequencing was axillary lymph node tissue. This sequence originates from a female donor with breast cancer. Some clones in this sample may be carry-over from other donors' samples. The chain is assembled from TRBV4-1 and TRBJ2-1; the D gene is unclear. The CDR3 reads CASSQTQNEQFF. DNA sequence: TGCGCCAGCAGCCAAACCCAGAATGAGCAGTTCTTC.